Sequencing of this T cell receptor beta chain was carried out in a study of PD-L1 blockade in urothelial cancer. Study context: In terms of prior chemotherapy, patients had received 0 to 3 regimens. Samples came from 3 weeks, at the second dose, and 6 weeks into treatment. Median T cell yield per blood sample was 141,255 cells.

Assay: immunoSEQ multiplex PCR; the TCRdb copy retains only in-frame clones and omits some. Of 90,000 to 120,000 clones in the sample, around 85% were seen once. Germline CDR1 MDHEN, CDR2 SYDVKM. Trimming removed 1 base from V and 0 bases from J, with 14 bases in between. The length of the CDR3 is 17 residues. The clonotype was recovered from a man in his forties or fifties with urothelial cancer. This specimen was PBMCs, taken around atezolizumab (anti-PD-L1) treatment. This sequence joins TRBV28 and TRBJ2-3, with a possible D match to TRBD1 (5 bases). CDR3 region: CASSLSPQGRSTDTQYF. The CDR3 DNA sequence: TGTGCCAGCAGTTTATCCCCCCAGGGTCGGAGCACAGATACGCAGTATTTT.